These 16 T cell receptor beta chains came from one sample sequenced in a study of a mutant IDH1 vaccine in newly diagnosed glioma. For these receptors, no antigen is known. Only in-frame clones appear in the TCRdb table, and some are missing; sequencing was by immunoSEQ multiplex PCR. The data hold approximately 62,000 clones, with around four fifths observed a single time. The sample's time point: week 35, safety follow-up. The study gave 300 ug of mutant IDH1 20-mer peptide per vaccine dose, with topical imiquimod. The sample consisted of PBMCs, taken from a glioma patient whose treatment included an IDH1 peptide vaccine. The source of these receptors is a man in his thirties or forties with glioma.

The CDR3 here is CSVEVRTSRIQETQYF. The CDR3 nucleotides read TGCAGCGTTGAAGTCCGGACTAGCCGAATACAAGAGACCCAGTACTTC. The chain recombines TRBV29-1 with TRBJ2-5; 8 bases line up with TRBD2. Germline CDR1 reads SQVTM; CDR2 reads ANQGSEA. V shed 1 base, J shed 2 bases, and the junction held 9 bases outside the gene matches. This CDR3 has 16 residues.

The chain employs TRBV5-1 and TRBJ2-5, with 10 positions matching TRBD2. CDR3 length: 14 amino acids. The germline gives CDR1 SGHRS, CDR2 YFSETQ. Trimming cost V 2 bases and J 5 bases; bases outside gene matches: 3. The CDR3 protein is CASSLAGGPETQYF. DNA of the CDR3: TGCGCCAGCAGCTTAGCGGGGGGGCCGGAGACCCAGTACTTC. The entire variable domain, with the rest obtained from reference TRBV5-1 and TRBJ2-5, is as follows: KAGVTQTPRYLIKTRGQQVTLSCSPISGHRSVSWYQQTPGQGLQFLFEYFSETQRNKGNFPGRFSGRQFSNSRSEMNVSTLELGDSALYLCASSLAGGPETQYFGPGTRLLVL.

The CDR3 region has the DNA TGCGCCAGCACCCCAGGGTATAATTCACCCCTCCACTTT. Encoded protein: CASTPGYNSPLHF. V usage is TRBV10-2 and J usage is TRBJ1-6; D might be TRBD1 (5 bases). The CDR3 sequence is 13 residues long. Germline V gene data show CDR1 as WSHSY and CDR2 as SAAADI. The V gene lost 7 bases and the J gene lost 4 bases, with 8 bases spanning the gap.

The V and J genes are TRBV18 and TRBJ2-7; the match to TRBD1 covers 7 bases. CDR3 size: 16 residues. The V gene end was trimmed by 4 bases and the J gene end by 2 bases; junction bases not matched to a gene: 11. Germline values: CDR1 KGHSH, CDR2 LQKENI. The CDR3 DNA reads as TGTGCCAGCTCACACCCTTCAGGACAGGTGACCTACGAGCAGTACTTC. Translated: CASSHPSGQVTYEQYF.

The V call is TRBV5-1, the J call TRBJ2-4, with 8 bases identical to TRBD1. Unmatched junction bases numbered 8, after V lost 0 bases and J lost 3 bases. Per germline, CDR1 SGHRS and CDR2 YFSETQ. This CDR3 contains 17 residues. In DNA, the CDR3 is TGCGCCAGCAGCTTGGGGACAGGGTACTTTGGCAAAAACATTCAGTACTTC. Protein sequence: CASSLGTGYFGKNIQYF.

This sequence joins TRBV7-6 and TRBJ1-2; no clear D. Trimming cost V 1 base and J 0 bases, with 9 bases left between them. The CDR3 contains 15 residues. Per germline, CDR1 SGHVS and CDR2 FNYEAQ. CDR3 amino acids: CASSLEGNPNYGYTF. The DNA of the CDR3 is TGTGCCAGCAGCTTAGAAGGCAACCCTAACTATGGCTACACCTTC. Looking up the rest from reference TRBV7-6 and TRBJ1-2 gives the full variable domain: GAGVSQSPRYKVTKRGQDVALRCDPISGHVSLYWYRQALGQGPEFLTYFNYEAQQDKSGLPNDRFSAERPEGSISTLTIQRTEQRDSAMYRCASSLEGNPNYGYTFGSGTRLTVV.

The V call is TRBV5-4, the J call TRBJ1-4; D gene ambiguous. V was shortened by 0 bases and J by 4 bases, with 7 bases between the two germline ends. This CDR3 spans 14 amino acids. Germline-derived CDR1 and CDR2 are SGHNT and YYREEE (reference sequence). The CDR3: CASSLGGINEKLFF. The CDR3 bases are TGTGCCAGCAGCTTGGGGGGAATTAATGAAAAACTGTTTTTT. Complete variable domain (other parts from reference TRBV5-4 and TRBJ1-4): ETGVTQSPTHLIKTRGQQVTLRCSSQSGHNTVSWYQQALGQGPQFIFQYYREEENGRGNFPPRFSGLQFPNYSSELNVNALELDDSALYLCASSLGGINEKLFFGSGTQLSVL.

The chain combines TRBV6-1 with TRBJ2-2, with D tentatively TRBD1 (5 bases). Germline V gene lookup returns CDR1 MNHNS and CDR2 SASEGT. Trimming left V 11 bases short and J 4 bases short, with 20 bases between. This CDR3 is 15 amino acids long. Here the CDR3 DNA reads TGTGCCTATGAGTGGGGCAGGGCGGTCACCGGGGAGCTGTTTTTT. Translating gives CAYEWGRAVTGELFF.

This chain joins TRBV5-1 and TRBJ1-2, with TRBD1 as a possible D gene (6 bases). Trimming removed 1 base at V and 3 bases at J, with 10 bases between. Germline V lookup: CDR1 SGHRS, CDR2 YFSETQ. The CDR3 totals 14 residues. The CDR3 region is CASSLLGGDYGYTF. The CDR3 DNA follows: TGCGCCAGCAGCTTGCTGGGGGGCGACTATGGCTACACCTTC.

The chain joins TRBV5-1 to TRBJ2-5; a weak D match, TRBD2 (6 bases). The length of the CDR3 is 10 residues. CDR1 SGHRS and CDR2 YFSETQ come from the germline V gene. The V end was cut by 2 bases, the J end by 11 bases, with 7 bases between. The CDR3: CASSLREQYF. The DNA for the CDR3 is TGCGCCAGCAGCTTACGGGAGCAGTACTTC.

The CDR3 region is CASSFPGTGLYEQYF. The CDR3 coding sequence is TGTGCCAGCAGCTTCCCTGGGACAGGGCTCTACGAGCAGTACTTC. This chain joins TRBV7-2 and TRBJ2-5; TRBD1 agrees at 9 bases. TRBJ2-7 matches the DNA end more closely, so the J call is doubtful. Germline lookup yields CDR1 SGHTA and CDR2 FQGNSA. The CDR3 consists of 15 residues.

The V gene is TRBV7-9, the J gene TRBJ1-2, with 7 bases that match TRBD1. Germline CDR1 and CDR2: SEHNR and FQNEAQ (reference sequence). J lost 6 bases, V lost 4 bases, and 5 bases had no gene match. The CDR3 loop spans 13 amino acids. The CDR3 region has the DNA TGTGCCAGCAGCTCCCGACAGGGTGATGGCTACACCTTC. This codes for CASSSRQGDGYTF.

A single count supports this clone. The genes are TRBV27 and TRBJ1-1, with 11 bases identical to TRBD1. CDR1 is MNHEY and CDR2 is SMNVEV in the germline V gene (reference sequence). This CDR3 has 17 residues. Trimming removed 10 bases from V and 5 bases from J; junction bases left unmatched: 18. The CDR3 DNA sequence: TGTGCCACCTCTTCCGGGACAGGGGGTTTCCGGGGGACTGAAGCTTTCTTT. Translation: CATSSGTGGFRGTEAFF.

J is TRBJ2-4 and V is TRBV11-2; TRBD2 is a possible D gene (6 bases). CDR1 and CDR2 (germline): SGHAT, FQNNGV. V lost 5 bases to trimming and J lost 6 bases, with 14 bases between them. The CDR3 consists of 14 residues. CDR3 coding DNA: TGTGCCAGCAGCCATCCTACGGGGGTAAACATTCAGTACTTC. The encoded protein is CASSHPTGVNIQYF.

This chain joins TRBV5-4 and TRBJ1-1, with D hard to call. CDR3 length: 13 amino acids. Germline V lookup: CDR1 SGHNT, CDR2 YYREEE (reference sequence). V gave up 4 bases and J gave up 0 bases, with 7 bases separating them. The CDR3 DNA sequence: TGTGCCAGCAGCCCGACAATGAACACTGAAGCTTTCTTT. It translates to CASSPTMNTEAFF.

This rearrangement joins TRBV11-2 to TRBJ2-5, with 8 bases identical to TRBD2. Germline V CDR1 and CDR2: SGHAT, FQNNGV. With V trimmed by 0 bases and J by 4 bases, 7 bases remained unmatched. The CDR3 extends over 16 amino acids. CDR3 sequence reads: CASSLDIRGGRETQYF. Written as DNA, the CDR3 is TGTGCCAGCAGCTTAGATATCCGGGGGGGTAGAGAGACCCAGTACTTC.